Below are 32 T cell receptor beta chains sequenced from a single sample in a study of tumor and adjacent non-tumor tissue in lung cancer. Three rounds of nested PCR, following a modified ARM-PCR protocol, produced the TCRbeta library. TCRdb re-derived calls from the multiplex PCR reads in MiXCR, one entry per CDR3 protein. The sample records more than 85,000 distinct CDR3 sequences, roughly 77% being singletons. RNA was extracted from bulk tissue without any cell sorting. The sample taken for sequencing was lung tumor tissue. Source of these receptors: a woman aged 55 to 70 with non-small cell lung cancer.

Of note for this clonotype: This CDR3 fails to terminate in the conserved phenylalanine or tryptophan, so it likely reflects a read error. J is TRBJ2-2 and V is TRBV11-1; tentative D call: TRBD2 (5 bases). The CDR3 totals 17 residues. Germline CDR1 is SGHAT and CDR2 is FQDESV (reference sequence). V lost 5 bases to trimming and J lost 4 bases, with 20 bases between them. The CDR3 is CASSPQLVGESTGELFS. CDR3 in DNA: TGTGCCAGCAGCCCGCAACTAGTGGGAGAATCCACCGGGGAGCTGTTTTCT.

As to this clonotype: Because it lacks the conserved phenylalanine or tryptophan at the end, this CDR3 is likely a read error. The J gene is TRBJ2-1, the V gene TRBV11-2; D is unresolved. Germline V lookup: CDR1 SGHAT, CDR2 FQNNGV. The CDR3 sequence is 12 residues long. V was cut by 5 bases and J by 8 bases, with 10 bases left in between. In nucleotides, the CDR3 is TGTGCCAGCAGCCCGTCGGGCTATGAGCAGTTCCTC. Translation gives CASSPSGYEQFL.

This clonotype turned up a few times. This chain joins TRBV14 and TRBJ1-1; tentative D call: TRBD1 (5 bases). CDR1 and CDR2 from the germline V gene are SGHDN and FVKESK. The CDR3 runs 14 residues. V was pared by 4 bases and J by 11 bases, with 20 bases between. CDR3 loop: CASSRAGTSSGAFF. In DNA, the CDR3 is TGTGCCAGCAGCCGAGCAGGGACTAGCTCGGGGGCTTTCTTT.

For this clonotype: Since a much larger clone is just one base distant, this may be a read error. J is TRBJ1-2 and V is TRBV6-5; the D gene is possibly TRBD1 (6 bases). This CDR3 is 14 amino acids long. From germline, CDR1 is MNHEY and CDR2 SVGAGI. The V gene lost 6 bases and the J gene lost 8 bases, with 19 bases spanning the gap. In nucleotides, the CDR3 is TGTGCCAGCAGGAAATACAGGGCCCCTAAGGGCTACACCTTC. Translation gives CASRKYRAPKGYTF.

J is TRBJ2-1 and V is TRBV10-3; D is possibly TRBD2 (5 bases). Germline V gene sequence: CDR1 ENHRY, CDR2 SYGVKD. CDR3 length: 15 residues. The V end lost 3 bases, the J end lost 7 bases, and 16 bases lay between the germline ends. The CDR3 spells CAISETSDLWNEQFF. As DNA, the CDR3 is TGTGCCATCAGTGAAACTAGTGACTTGTGGAATGAGCAGTTCTTC.

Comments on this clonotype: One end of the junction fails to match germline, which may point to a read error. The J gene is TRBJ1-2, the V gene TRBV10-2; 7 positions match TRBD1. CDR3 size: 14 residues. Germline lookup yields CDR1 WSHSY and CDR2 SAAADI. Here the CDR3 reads CASSVGRQGYGYTF. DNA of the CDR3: TGCGCTAGCAGTGTTGGCAGACAGGGCTATGGCTACACCTTC.

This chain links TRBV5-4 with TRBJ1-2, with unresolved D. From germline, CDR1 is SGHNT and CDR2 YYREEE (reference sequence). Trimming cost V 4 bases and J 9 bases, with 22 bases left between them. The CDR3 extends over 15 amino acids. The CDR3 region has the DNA TGTGCCAGCAGCCCCCCTCCGGACGGCCGGTATTGCTACACCTTC. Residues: CASSPPPDGRYCYTF.

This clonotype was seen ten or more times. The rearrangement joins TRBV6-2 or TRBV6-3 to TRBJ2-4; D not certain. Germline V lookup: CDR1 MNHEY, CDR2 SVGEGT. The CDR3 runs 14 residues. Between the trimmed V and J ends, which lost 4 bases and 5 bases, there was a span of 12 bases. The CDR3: CASSSPRTQNIQYF. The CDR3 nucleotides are TGTGCCAGCAGTTCCCCTCGGACGCAAAACATTCAGTACTTC.

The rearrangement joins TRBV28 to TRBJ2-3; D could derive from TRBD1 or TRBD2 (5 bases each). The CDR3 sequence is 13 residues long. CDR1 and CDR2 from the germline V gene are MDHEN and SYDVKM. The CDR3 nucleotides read TGTGAGACTATAGGGGAAGGCACAGATACGCAGTATTTT. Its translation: CETIGEGTDTQYF.

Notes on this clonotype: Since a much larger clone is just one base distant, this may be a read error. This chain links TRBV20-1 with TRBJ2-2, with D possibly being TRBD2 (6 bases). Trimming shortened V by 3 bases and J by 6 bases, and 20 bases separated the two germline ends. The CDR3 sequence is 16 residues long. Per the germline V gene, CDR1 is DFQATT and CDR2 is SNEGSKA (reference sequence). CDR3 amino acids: CSARGSRRGDSGELFF. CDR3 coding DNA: TGCAGTGCTAGGGGTTCTAGGAGGGGCGACTCCGGGGAGCTGTTTTTT.

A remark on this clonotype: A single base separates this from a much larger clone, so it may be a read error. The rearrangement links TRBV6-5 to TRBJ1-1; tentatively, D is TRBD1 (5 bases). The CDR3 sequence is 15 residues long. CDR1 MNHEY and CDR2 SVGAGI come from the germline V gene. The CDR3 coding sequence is TGTGCCAGCCATGGGACCGACGGACTGAAGACTGAAGCTTTCTTT. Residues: CASHGTDGLKTEAFF.

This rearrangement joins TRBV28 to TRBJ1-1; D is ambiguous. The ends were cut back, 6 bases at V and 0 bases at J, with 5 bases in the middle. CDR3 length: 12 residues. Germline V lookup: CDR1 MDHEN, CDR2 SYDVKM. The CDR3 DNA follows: TGTGCCAGCAGCCGGATGAACACTGAAGCTTTCTTT. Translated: CASSRMNTEAFF. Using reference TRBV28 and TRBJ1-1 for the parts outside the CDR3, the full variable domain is DVKVTQSSRYLVKRTGEKVFLECVQDMDHENMFWYRQDPGLGLRLIYFSYDVKMKEKGDIPEGYSVSREKKERFSLILESASTNQTSMYLCASSRMNTEAFFGQGTRLTVV.

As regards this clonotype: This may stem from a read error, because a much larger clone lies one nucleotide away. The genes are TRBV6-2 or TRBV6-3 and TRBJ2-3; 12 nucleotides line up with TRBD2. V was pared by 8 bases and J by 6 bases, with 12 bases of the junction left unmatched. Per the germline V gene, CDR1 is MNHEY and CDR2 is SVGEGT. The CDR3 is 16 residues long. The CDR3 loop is CASCRGLAGPMDTQYF. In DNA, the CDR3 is TGTGCCAGCTGTCGGGGACTAGCGGGCCCTATGGATACGCAGTATTTT.

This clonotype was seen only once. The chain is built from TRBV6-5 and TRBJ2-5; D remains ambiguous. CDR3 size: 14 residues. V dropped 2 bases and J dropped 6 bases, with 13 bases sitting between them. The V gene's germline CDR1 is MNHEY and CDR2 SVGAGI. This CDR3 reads CASSYTTTEKTQYF. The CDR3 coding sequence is TGTGCCAGCAGTTACACAACAACAGAGAAGACCCAGTACTTC.

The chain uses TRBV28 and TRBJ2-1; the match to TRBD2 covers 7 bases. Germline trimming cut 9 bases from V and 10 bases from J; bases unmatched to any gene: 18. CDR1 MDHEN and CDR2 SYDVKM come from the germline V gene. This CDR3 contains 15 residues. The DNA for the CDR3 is TGTGCCAGTAGGGTCGGCGGGGGAGGAGGGTCGGAGCAGTTCTTC. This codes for CASRVGGGGGSEQFF.

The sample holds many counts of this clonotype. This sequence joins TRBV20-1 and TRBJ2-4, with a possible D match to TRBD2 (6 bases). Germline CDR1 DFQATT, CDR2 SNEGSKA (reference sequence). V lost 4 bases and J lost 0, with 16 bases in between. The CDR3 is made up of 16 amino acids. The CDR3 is CSAKDYLGVAKNIQYF. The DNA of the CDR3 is TGCAGTGCTAAGGACTATCTTGGCGTAGCCAAAAACATTCAGTACTTC.

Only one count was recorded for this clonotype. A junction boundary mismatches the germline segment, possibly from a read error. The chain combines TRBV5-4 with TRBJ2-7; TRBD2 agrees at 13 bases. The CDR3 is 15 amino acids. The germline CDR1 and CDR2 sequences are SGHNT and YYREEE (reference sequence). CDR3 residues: CTSSLTSGGSYELYF. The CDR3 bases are TGTACCAGCAGCTTGACTAGCGGGGGGTCCTACGAGCTGTACTTC.

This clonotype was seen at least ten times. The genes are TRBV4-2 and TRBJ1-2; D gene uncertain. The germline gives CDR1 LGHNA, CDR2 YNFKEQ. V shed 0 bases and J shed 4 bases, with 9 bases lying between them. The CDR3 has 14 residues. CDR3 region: CASSQDEAVYGYTF. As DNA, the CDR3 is TGTGCCAGCAGCCAAGATGAGGCGGTCTATGGCTACACCTTC.

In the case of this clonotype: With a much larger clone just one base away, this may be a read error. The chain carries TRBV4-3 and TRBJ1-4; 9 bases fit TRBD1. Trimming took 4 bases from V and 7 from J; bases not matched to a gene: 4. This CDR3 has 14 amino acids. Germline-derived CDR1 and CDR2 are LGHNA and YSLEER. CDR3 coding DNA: TGCGCCAGCAGCCCGGGACAGGGAAGTGAAAAACTGTTTTTT. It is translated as CASSPGQGSEKLFF.

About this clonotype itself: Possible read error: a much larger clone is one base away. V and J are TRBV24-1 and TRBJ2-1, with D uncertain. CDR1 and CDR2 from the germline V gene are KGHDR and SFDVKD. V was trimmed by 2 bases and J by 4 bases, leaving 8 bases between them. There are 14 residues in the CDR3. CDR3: CATSDSRLYNEQFF. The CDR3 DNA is TGTGCCACCAGTGATTCACGTCTGTACAATGAGCAGTTCTTC.

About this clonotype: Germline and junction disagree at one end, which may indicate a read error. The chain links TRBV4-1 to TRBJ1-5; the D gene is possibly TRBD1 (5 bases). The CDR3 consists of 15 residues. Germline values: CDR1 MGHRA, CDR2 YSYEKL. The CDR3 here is CASSQNPDSYQPQHF. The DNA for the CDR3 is TGCGCCAGTAGCCAAAACCCCGACAGTTATCAGCCCCAGCATTTT.

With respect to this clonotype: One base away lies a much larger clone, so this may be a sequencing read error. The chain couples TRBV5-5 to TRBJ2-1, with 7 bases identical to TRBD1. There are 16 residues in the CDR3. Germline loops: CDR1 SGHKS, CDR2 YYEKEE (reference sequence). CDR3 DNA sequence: TGTGCCATCAGCTTGGGTCCAGGGGGCTCCTACAATGAGCAGTTCTTC. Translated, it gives CAISLGPGGSYNEQFF.

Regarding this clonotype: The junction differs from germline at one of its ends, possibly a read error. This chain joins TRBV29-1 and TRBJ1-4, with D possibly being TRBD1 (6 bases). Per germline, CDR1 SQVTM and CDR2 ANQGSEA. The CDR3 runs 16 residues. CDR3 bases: TGCAGCGTTGAAGATCCCGCGGGACATAGTCTTGGTAAACAGTTTTTT. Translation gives CSVEDPAGHSLGKQFF.

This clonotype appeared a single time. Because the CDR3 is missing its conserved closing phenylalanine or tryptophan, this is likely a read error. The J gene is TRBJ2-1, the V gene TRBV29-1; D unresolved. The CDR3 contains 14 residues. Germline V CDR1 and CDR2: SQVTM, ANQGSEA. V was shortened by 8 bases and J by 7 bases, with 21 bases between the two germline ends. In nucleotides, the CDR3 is TGCAGCCTTGGGAATCTGGGCTTTGGGAATGAGCAGTTCTTA. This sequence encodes CSLGNLGFGNEQFL.

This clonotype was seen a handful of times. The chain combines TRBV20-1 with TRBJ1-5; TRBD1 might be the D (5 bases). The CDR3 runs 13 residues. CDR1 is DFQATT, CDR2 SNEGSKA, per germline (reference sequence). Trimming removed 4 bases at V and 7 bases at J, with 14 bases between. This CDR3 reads CSANQGLHQPQHF. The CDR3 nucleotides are TGCAGTGCTAACCAGGGTCTACACCAGCCCCAGCATTTT.

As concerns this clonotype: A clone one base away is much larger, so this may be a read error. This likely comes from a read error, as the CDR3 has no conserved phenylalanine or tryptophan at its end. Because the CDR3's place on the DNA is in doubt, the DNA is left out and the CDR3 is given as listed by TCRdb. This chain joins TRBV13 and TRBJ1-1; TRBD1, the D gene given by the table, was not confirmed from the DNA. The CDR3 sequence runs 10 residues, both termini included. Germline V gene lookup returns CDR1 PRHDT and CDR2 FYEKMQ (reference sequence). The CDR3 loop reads CASSLERGEL.

CDR3 residues: CASSQGTNGSYEQYF. The CDR3 DNA reads TGCGCCAGCAGCCAAGGGACTAACGGAAGCTACGAGCAGTACTTC. The V call is TRBV4-3, the J call TRBJ2-7, with D maybe TRBD2 (6 bases). The V gene's germline CDR1 is LGHNA and CDR2 YSLEER. CDR3 length: 15 residues. Trimming pared 1 base from V and 3 bases from J, leaving 13 bases between.

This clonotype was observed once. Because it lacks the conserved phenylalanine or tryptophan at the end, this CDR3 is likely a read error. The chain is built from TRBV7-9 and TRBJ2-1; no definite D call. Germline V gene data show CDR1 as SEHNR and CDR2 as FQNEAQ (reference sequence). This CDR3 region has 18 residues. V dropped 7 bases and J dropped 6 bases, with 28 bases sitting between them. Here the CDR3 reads CASITPRATEKFTNEQFL. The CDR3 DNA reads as TGTGCCAGCATCACGCCACGAGCAACAGAAAAATTTACCAATGAGCAGTTCCTC.

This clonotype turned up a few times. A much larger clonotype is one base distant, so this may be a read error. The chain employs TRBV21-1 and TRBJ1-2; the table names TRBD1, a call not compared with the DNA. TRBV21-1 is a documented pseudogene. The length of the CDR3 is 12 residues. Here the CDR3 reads CASSGASYGYTF. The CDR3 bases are TGTGCCAGCAGCGGCGCCTCCTATGGCTACACCTTC.

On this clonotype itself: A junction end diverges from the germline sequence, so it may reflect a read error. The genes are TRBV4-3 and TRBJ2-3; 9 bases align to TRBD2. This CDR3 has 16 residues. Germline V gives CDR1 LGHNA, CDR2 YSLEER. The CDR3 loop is CASSQELAGSTDTRYF. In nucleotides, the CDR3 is TGCGCCAGCAGCCAAGAGCTAGCGGGGAGCACAGATACGCGGTATTTT.

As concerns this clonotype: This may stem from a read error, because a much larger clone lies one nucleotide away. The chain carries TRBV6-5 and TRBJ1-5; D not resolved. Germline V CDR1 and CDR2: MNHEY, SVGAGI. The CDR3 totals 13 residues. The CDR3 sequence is CSSSFGRNQPQHF. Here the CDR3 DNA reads TGTTCCAGCAGTTTCGGACGGAATCAGCCCCAGCATTTT.

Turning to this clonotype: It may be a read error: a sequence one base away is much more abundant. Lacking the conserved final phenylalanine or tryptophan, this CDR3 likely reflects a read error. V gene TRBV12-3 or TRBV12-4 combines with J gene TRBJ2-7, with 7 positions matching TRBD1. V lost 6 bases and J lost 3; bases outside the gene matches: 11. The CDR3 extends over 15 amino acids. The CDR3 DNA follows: TGTGCCAGCAGAGCTCAGACAGGGTCTTTCTACGAGCAGTACTTA. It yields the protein CASRAQTGSFYEQYL.